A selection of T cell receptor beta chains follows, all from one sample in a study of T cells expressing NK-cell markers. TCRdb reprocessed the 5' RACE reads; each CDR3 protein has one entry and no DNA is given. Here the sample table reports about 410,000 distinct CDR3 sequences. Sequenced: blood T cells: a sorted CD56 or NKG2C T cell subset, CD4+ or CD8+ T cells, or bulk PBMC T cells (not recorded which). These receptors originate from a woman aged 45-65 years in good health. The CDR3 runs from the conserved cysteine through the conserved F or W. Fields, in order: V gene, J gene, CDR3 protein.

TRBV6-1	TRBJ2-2	CASSERAGDVTGELFF
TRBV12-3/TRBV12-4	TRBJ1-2	CASSPWTKANYGYTF
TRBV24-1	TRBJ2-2	CATSDLLEGAPNTGELFF
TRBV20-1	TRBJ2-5	CSASGRVIETQYF
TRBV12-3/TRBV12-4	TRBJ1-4	CASSLQGLGEKLFF
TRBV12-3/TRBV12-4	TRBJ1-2	CASSPTRGYGYTF
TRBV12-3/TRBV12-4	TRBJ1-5	CASSPHTGLGNQPQHF
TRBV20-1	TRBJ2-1	CSAPSGSTFGNEQFF
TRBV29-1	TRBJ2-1	CSVMAGASANEQFF
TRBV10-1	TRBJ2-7	CASSDPGHNSYEQYF
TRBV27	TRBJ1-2	CASSSPGQGNYGYTF
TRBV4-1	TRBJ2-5	CASSQDGSGGTQYF
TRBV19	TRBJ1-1	CASSISIAGQLGVAFF